A single sample is the source of the 17 T cell receptor beta chains below, sequenced in a study of blood T cell repertoires in COVID-19. Sequencing used immunoSEQ multiplex PCR; TCRdb keeps in-frame clones, though not all of them. The data hold 110,000 or so clones, with over 60% observed a single time. Sequenced: peripheral blood. These receptors all come from a man in his 70s with acute or convalescent COVID-19.

The V gene is TRBV24-1, the J gene TRBJ2-5; 7 bases line up with TRBD2. The J segment lost 2 bases and the V segment lost 1 base, leaving 6 bases of the junction unmatched. This CDR3 is 16 amino acids long. CDR1 is KGHDR, CDR2 SFDVKD, per germline. The CDR3 here is CATSDFSGGYQETQYF. The CDR3 region has the DNA TGTGCCACCAGTGATTTTTCCGGGGGGTATCAAGAGACCCAGTACTTC.

This chain connects TRBV11-1 to TRBJ2-4, with D tentatively TRBD2 (5 bases). Per the germline V gene, CDR1 is SGHAT and CDR2 is FQDESV (reference sequence). The CDR3 length is 13 residues. The V gene lost 0 bases and the J gene lost 7 bases, with 7 bases spanning the gap. CDR3 sequence: CASSLARENIQYF. The CDR3 DNA is TGTGCCAGCAGCTTAGCTAGGGAGAACATTCAGTACTTC.

The CDR3 region is CSSRGIVEQYF. The CDR3 DNA reads TGCAGTTCAAGGGGAATTGTGGAGCAGTACTTC. This sequence joins TRBV20-1 and TRBJ2-7; weak D call: TRBD1 (5 bases). This CDR3 has 11 amino acids. Germline loops: CDR1 DFQATT, CDR2 SNEGSKA (reference sequence). The V end was cut by 8 bases, the J end by 7 bases, with 15 bases between.

The chain is built from TRBV5-6 and TRBJ2-3; 11 bases are a match to TRBD2. This CDR3 has 14 amino acids. Germline V lookup: CDR1 SGHDT, CDR2 YYEEEE. The V and J ends lost 4 bases and 6 bases, in that order; junction bases with no gene match: 4. CDR3 amino acids: CASSRLAGRDTQYF. CDR3 DNA sequence: TGTGCCAGCAGCCGACTAGCGGGAAGGGATACGCAGTATTTT.

This clone occurred a few times. The CDR3 DNA follows: TGTGCCAGCAGTTACTCTTCAGGAGATACGCAGTATTTT. As protein: CASSYSSGDTQYF. V usage is TRBV6-5 and J usage is TRBJ2-3, with D unclear. Trimming left V 0 bases short and J 5 bases short, with 6 bases between. The V gene's germline CDR1 is MNHEY and CDR2 SVGAGI. The length of the CDR3 is 13 residues.

This clone has just one count. This sequence joins TRBV11-2 and TRBJ2-7; a possible D gene is TRBD2 (5 bases). This CDR3 has 15 residues. The V and J ends lost 5 bases and 3 bases respectively, with 17 bases between them. Germline assignment: CDR1 SGHAT and CDR2 FQNNGV. This CDR3 reads CASSRGRAPYYEQYF. The DNA for the CDR3 is TGTGCCAGCAGCCGGGGTAGGGCGCCTTACTACGAGCAGTACTTC. The full variable domain, in which reference TRBV11-2 and TRBJ2-7 provide the parts outside the CDR3, is EAGVAQSPRYKIIEKRQSVAFWCNPISGHATLYWYQQILGQGPKLLIQFQNNGVVDDSQLPKDRFSAERLKGVDSTLKIQPAKLEDSAVYLCASSRGRAPYYEQYFGPGTRLTVT.

This chain uses TRBV28 with TRBJ1-6; TRBD1 matches 7 bases. Trimming removed 2 bases from V and 8 bases from J; junction bases left unmatched: 6. The CDR3 covers 15 residues. Germline values: CDR1 MDHEN, CDR2 SYDVKM. The CDR3 nucleotides read TGTGCCAGCAGTTTACGCAGTCAGGGGGATTCACCCCTCCACTTT. This sequence encodes CASSLRSQGDSPLHF. Full variable domain (outside the CDR3, taken from reference TRBV28 and TRBJ1-6): DVKVTQSSRYLVKRTGEKVFLECVQDMDHENMFWYRQDPGLGLRLIYFSYDVKMKEKGDIPEGYSVSREKKERFSLILESASTNQTSMYLCASSLRSQGDSPLHFGNGTRLTVT.

The chain is built from TRBV24-1 and TRBJ2-5; D might be TRBD1 (6 bases). This CDR3 contains 14 residues. CDR1 and CDR2 from the germline V gene are KGHDR and SFDVKD. The V end was cut by 2 bases, the J end by 2 bases, with 8 bases between. The CDR3 DNA follows: TGTGCCACCAGTGATTACAGGGCACAAGAGACCCAGTACTTC. It translates to CATSDYRAQETQYF.

The chain couples TRBV20-1 to TRBJ1-1, with D maybe TRBD1 (5 bases). Germline assignment: CDR1 DFQATT and CDR2 SNEGSKA (reference sequence). The CDR3 loop spans 11 amino acids. Deletions cut 2 bases from V and 14 bases from J, with 15 bases between. The CDR3, as DNA: TGCAGTGCTAGATTAGGGGAACAGATCTTCTTT. Translating gives CSARLGEQIFF.

The CDR3: CASSFFQVNEQFF. Written as DNA, the CDR3 is TGTGCCAGCAGCTTTTTCCAGGTGAATGAGCAGTTCTTC. This chain joins TRBV7-2 and TRBJ2-1; D is unresolved. The CDR3 has 13 residues. V was pared by 3 bases and J by 7 bases, with 10 bases between. Germline assignment: CDR1 SGHTA and CDR2 FQGNSA.

The DNA for the CDR3 is TGTGCCAGCAGCTTAAGAGGGGGCTCTGGGGCCAACGTCCTGACTTTC. The encoded protein is CASSLRGGSGANVLTF. This sequence joins TRBV7-2 and TRBJ2-6, with D possibly matching TRBD1 (6 bases). The CDR3 extends over 16 amino acids. Trimming stripped 2 bases from V and 0 bases from J, with 8 bases between. Germline loops: CDR1 SGHTA, CDR2 FQGNSA.

V usage is TRBV11-3 and J usage is TRBJ2-3, with 11 bases matching TRBD2. V gave up 4 bases and J gave up 0 bases; unmatched junction bases: 3. The CDR3 runs 16 residues. Germline loops: CDR1 SGHNT, CDR2 YENEEA. CDR3 in DNA: TGTGCCAGCAGCTCGCGACTAGCGGGGAGCACAGATACGCAGTATTTT. As protein: CASSSRLAGSTDTQYF. Using reference TRBV11-3 and TRBJ2-3 for the parts outside the CDR3, the full variable domain is EAGVVQSPRYKIIEKKQPVAFWCNPISGHNTLYWYLQNLGQGPELLIRYENEEAVDDSQLPKDRFSAERLKGVDSTLKIQPAELGDSAVYLCASSSRLAGSTDTQYFGPGTRLTVL.

V and J are TRBV6-2 or TRBV6-3 and TRBJ1-1, with unresolved D. Germline CDR1 and CDR2: MNHEY and SVGEGT. The CDR3 contains 12 residues. Trimming removed 2 bases at V and 8 bases at J, with 9 bases between. The chain's CDR3 is CASSYVGEEAFF. DNA of the CDR3: TGTGCCAGCAGTTACGTCGGGGAAGAAGCTTTCTTT.

V and J are TRBV5-6 and TRBJ2-1; 14 bases match TRBD2. After removal of 3 bases from V and 8 bases from J, the junction contained 4 bases not matched to a gene. The length of the CDR3 is 15 residues. Germline V gene sequence: CDR1 SGHDT, CDR2 YYEEEE. This CDR3 is CASSWGLAGVHEQFF. CDR3 coding DNA: TGTGCCAGCAGCTGGGGACTAGCGGGAGTCCATGAGCAGTTCTTC.

The V gene is TRBV18, the J gene TRBJ2-3; tentative D call: TRBD2 (7 bases). V was clipped by 6 bases and J by 5 bases, with 12 bases between them. The length of the CDR3 is 13 residues. CDR1 is KGHSH and CDR2 is LQKENI in the germline V gene. The CDR3 region has the DNA TGTGCCAGCTCTCCAGGGGAGGGAGATACGCAGTATTTT. Protein product: CASSPGEGDTQYF.

J is TRBJ2-2 and V is TRBV7-2; TRBD2 is a possible D gene (6 bases). Per the germline V gene, CDR1 is SGHTA and CDR2 is FQGNSA. The V end was cut by 4 bases, the J end by 8 bases, with 20 bases between. The CDR3 runs to 16 residues. The CDR3 spells CASSSRGGANRGELFF. The CDR3 nucleotides are TGTGCCAGCAGCTCCCGAGGAGGGGCGAATAGGGGGGAGCTGTTTTTT.

The chain is built from TRBV5-5 and TRBJ2-1; no clear D gene. This CDR3 has 13 residues. Germline V gene lookup returns CDR1 SGHKS and CDR2 YYEKEE (reference sequence). Trimming took off 6 bases at V and 6 bases at J, with 13 bases between the two ends. Here the CDR3 DNA reads TGTGCCAGCAAAGAGAGCCCCATCAATGAGCAGTTCTTC. It codes for CASKESPINEQFF.